This TCR beta chain is drawn from a study of beta chain features in type 1 diabetes. Expressed TCRB transcripts got sequenced, as all isolated RNA was reverse transcribed. Some clones are missing from TCRdb's copy, which holds only in-frame ones; the method was immunoSEQ multiplex PCR. The data show approximately 250,000 clones, over 7.5% seen once. Germline values: CDR1 SGHRS, CDR2 YFSETQ. CDR3 length: 15 amino acids. The J segment lost 2 bases and the V segment lost 0 bases, leaving 3 bases of the junction unmatched. One heparinised draw, averaging around 120 mL, was taken per donor. Findings and limits, study-wide: In all four CD4+ subsets, TCRB CDR3 length was significantly, moderately reduced in type 1 diabetes. The naive, central memory and Treg TCRB repertoires showed an apparent similarity that was greater among patients than among healthy donors. A pattern of fewer insertions and more deletions at VDJ junctions was seen in type 1 diabetes patients.

This clone was picked up a small number of times. Its specificity is not known. Source material: naive CD4+ T cells from blood. V is TRBV5-1 and J is TRBJ2-5; TRBD1 aligns across 8 bases. The source of this sequence is a woman in her late teens or twenties in good health. CDR3 bases: TGCGCCAGCAGCTTGGTCCAGGGGGCACAAGAGACCCAGTACTTC. This codes for CASSLVQGAQETQYF.